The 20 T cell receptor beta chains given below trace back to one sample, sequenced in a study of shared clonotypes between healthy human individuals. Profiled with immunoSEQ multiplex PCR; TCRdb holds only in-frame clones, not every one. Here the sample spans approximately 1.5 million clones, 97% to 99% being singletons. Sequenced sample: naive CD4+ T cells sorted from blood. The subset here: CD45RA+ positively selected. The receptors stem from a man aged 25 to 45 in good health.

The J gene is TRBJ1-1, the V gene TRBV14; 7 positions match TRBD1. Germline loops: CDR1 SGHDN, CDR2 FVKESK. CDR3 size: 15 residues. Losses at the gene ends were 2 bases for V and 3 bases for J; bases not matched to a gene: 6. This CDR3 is CASSQYRGWYTEAFF. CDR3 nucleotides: TGTGCCAGCAGCCAATACAGGGGCTGGTACACTGAAGCTTTCTTT.

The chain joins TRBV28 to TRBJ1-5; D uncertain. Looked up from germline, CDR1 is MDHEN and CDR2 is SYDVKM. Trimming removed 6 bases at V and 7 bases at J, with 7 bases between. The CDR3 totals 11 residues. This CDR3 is CASRGSQPQHF. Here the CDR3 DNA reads TGTGCCAGCAGGGGATCGCAGCCCCAGCATTTT.

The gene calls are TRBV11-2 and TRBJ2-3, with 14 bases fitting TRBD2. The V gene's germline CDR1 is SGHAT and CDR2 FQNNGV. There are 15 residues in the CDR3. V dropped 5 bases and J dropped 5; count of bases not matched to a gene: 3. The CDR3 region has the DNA TGTGCCAGCAGCCGAGGACTAGCGGGAGGAGATACGCAGTATTTT. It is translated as CASSRGLAGGDTQYF.

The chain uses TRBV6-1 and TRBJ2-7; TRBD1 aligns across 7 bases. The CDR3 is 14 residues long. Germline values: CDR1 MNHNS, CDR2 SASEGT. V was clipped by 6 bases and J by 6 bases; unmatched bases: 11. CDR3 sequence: CASRLQGNRGEQYF. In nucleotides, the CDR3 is TGTGCCAGCAGGTTACAGGGGAACCGGGGCGAGCAGTACTTC.

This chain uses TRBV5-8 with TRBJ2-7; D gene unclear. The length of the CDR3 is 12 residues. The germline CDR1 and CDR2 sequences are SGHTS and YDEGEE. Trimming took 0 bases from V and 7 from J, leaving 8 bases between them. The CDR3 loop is CASSLGLGEQYF. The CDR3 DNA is TGTGCCAGCAGCTTGGGGTTGGGTGAGCAGTACTTC.

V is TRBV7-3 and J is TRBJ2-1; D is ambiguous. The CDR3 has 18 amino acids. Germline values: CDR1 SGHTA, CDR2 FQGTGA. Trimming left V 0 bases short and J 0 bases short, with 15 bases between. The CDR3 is CASSLTWVERSSYNEQFF. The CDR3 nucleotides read TGTGCCAGCAGCTTAACGTGGGTCGAACGAAGCTCCTACAATGAGCAGTTCTTC.

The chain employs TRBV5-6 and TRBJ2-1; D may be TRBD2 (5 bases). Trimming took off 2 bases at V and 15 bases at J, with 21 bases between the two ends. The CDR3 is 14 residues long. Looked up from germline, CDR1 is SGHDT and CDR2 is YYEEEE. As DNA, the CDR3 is TGTGCCAGCAGCTTTACGGGGATTAGCGCCCCGGGGTTCTTC. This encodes CASSFTGISAPGFF.

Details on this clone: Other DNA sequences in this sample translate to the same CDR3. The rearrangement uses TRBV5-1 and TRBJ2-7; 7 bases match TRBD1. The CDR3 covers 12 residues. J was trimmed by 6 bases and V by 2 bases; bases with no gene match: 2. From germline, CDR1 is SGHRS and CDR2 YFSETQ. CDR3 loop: CASSFPGGEQYF. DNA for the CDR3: TGCGCCAGCAGCTTTCCAGGGGGCGAGCAGTACTTC.

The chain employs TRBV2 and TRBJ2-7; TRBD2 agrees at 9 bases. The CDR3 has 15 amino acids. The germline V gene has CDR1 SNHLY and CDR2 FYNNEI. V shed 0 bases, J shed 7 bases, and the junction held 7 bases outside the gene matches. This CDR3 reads CASSEAFPAGGEQYF. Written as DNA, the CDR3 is TGTGCCAGCAGTGAAGCTTTTCCAGCGGGAGGTGAGCAGTACTTC.

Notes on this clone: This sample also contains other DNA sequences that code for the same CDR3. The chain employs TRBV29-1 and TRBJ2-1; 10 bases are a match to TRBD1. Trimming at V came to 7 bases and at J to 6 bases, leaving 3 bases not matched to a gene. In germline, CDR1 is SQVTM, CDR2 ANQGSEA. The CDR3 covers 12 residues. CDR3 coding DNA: TGCAGCGCTAGGACAGGGGGCAATGAGCAGTTCTTC. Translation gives CSARTGGNEQFF.

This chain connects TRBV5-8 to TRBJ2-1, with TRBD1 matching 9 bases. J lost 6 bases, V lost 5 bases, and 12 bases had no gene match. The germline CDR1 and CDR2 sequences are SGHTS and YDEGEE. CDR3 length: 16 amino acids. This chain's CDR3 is CASSYPGTGSRNEQFF. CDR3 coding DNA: TGTGCCAGCAGTTATCCCGGGACAGGGTCTCGCAATGAGCAGTTCTTC.

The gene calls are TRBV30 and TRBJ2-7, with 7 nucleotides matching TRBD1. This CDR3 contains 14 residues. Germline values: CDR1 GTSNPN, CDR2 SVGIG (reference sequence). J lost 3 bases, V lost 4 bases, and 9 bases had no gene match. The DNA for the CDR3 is TGTGCCTGGACCCGACAGGGTGTCTACTACGAGCAGTACTTC. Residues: CAWTRQGVYYEQYF.

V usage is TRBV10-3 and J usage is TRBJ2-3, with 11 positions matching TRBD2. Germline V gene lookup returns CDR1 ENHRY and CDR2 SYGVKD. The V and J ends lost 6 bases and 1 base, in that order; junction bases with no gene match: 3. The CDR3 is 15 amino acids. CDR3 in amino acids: CAISPGLAGTDTQYF. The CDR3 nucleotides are TGTGCCATCAGCCCGGGACTAGCGGGCACAGATACGCAGTATTTT.

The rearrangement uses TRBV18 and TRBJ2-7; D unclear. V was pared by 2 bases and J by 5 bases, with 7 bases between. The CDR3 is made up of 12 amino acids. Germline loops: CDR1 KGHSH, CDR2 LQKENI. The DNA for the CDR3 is TGTGCCAGCTCACCAGGTCGGAACGAGCAGTACTTC. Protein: CASSPGRNEQYF.

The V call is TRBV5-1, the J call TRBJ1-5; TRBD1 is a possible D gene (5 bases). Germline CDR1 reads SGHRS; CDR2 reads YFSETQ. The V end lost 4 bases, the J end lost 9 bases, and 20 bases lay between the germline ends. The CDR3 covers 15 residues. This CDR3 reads CASSQQPGHGAPQHF. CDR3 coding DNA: TGCGCCAGCAGCCAACAACCAGGGCATGGGGCGCCCCAGCATTTT. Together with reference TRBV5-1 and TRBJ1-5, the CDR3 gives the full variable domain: KAGVTQTPRYLIKTRGQQVTLSCSPISGHRSVSWYQQTPGQGLQFLFEYFSETQRNKGNFPGRFSGRQFSNSRSEMNVSTLELGDSALYLCASSQQPGHGAPQHFGDGTRLSIL.

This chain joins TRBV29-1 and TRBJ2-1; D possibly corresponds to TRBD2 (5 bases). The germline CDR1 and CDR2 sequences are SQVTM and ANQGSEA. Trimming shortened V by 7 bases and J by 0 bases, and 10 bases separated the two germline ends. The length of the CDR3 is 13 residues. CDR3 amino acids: CSDGRDSYNEQFF. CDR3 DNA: TGCAGCGACGGCCGGGACTCCTACAATGAGCAGTTCTTC.

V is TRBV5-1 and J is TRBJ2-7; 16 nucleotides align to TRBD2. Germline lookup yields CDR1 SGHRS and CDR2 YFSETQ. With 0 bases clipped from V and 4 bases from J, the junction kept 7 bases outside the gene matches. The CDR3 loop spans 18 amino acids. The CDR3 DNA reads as TGCGCCAGCAGCTTGGCGGGACTAGCGGGAGGGCCAAGTTACGAGCAGTACTTC. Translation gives CASSLAGLAGGPSYEQYF. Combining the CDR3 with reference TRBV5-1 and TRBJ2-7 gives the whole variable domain KAGVTQTPRYLIKTRGQQVTLSCSPISGHRSVSWYQQTPGQGLQFLFEYFSETQRNKGNFPGRFSGRQFSNSRSEMNVSTLELGDSALYLCASSLAGLAGGPSYEQYFGPGTRLTVT.

The CDR3 DNA sequence: TGTGCCAGTAGTCCACGACAGATCTCTTCCTACGAGCAGTACTTC. Translated, it gives CASSPRQISSYEQYF. V is TRBV19 and J is TRBJ2-7, with TRBD1 as a possible D gene (5 bases). Trimming took off 5 bases at V and 1 base at J, with 15 bases between the two ends. The CDR3 has 15 amino acids. CDR1 is LNHDA, CDR2 SQIVND, per germline (reference sequence).

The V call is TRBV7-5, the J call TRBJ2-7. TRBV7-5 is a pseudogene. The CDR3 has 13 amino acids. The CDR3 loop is CVRGIDDVMEQYF. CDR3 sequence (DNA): TGTGTCAGAGGGATCGACGATGTCATGGAGCAGTACTTC.

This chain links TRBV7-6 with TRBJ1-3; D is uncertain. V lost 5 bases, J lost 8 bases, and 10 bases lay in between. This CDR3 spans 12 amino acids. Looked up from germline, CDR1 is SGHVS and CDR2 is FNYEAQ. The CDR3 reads CASSHWRDTIYF. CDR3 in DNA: TGTGCCAGCAGCCACTGGCGGGACACCATATATTTT.